This T cell receptor (beta chain) derives from a study of Ad26.COV2.S vaccination and SARS-CoV-2 variants (dated by TCRdb to about 2021). Regarding the complete study: Donors in the vaccine arm were drawn from COV1001, a phase I-IIa trial of Ad26.COV2.S in healthy adults that was multicentre, randomized, double-blind and placebo-controlled. Trial participants were randomized into five groups of five, in which low-dose or high-dose Ad26.COV2.S was given once or twice, or placebo was given on both occasions. Ad26.COV2.S was administered intramuscularly at 5 x 10^10 or 1 x 10^11 viral particles, either as a single shot or as two shots given 56 days apart. The TCR-sequenced set comprised about 32 samples: about 19 Ad26.COV2.S vaccine recipients, 5 placebo recipients and 8 SARS-CoV-2 convalescent individuals. Sequencing of the TCRbeta repertoire served to evaluate the specificity and breadth of SARS-CoV-2-reactive T cell receptors following Ad26.COV2.S vaccination. Throughout the experiments and outcome assessment, investigators stayed blinded to trial group allocation.

Overall study outcomes, separate from this receptor: Ad26.COV2.S recipients had higher spike-specific TCR breadth than placebo recipients (P = 0.0014). The authors noted that the TCR breadth and depth analyses may have underestimated total T cell responses. After vaccination, spike-specific CD8+ and CD4+ T cell responses were reported to show substantial breadth. Comparable non-spike TCR breadth was observed between vaccine and placebo recipients, consistent with only spike being contained in the vaccine. The study lacked the statistical power to compare responses across vaccine doses or regimens.

The CDR3 has 16 amino acids, counting the end cysteine and phenylalanine. The retained sequence is limited to the CDR3, 48 bases, with the frame set at the first base. Trimming removed 4 bases from V and 5 bases from J, leaving 20 bases between the germline ends. The germline V gene encodes CDR1 SNHLY and CDR2 FYNNEI. In the case of this clone: Its antigen is still unknown. Base qualities are not provided; no much larger clone lies one nucleotide away.

The treatment or condition label here, explained by the study, means: 15 to 20 received Ad26.COV2.S at low or high dose, single or two shots; roughly 5 received placebo; per-sample allocation not given. Repertoires of vaccine and placebo recipients were sequenced from samples taken on day 63 after the first injection. In Cohort 1b, around 25 adults aged 18-55 years were enrolled at a single site in Boston, USA, between 29 July and 7 August 2020. Ad26.COV2.S was a replication-incompetent adenovirus type 26 vector that expressed a prefusion-stabilized SARS-CoV-2 spike protein derived from the original Wuhan strain. The immunoSEQ Assay was the method used to sequence TCRbeta CDR3 regions. After extraction, genomic DNA underwent amplification by bias-controlled multiplex PCR, followed by high-throughput sequencing. The authors' analysis ran thus. To quantify the absolute abundance of each unique TCRbeta CDR3 region, sequences were collapsed and filtered. T cell fraction was estimated by normalizing TCRbeta template counts to usable DNA, which was measured by amplifying reference genes present in all nucleated cells. Repertoire TCRs were annotated as SARS-CoV-2-specific when V gene, CDR3 amino acid sequence and J gene were exactly matched to a known reactive TCR set. The reference SARS-CoV-2 TCR set came from MIRA and was filtered for enrichment in COVID-19-positive ImmuneCODE repertoires, removing public or cross-reactive TCRs. Using the MIRA antigens, annotated TCRs were further analysed by specific ORF or by position within an ORF. Depth was the summed frequency of annotated unique rearrangements, while breadth was defined as annotated unique rearrangements over total unique productive rearrangements. TCR breadth was compared between groups using two-sided Wilcoxon rank-sum tests. TCRdb holds this immuneACCESS table with in-frame rearrangements only. Some clones are missing; in checked studies, unresolved V genes explain under half, and the rest has no known cause. The DNA gave D and trimming, while V, J and clone size come from that table. The sample yields hundreds of thousands of clones; 80% to 90% were counted once. About 1.5% of the sample is taken by the ten largest.

Here the sequenced sample was peripheral blood, taken in a trial of Ad26.COV2.S vaccine versus placebo. This receptor was identified in a person between 18 and 60 years old who received the Ad26.COV2.S COVID-19 vaccine or a placebo. The chain uses TRBV2 and TRBJ1-1; the D gene is perhaps TRBD1, from 6 matching bases. The nucleotides read TGTGCCAGCAGTGCCCGGGCCGGGGGCGCGGGGACTGAAGCTTTCTTT. It translates to CASSARAGGAGTEAFF.